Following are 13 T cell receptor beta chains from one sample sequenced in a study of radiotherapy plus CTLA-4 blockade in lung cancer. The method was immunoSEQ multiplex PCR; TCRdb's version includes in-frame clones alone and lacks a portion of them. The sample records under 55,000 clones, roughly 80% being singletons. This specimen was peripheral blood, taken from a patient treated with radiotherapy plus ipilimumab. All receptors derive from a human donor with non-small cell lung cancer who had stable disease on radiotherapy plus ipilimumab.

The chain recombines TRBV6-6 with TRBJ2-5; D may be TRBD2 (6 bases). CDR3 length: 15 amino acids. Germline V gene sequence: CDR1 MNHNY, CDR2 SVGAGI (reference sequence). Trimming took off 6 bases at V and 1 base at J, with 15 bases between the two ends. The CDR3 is CASRAGTAPQETQYF. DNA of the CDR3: TGTGCCAGCAGGGCCGGGACTGCCCCCCAAGAGACCCAGTACTTC.

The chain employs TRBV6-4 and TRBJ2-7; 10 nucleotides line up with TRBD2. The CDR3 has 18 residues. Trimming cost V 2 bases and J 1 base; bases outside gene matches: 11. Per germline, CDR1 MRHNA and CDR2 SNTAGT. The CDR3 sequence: CASSDENSGRNPSYEQYF. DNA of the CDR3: TGTGCCAGCAGTGACGAGAATAGCGGGAGGAACCCATCCTACGAGCAGTACTTC.

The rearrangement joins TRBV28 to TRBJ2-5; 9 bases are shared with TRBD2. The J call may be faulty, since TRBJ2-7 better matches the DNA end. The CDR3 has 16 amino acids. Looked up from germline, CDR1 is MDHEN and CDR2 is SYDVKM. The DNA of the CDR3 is TGTGCCAGCAAAATAGGGTCTAGCGGGACGAACTACGAGCAGTACTTC. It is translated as CASKIGSSGTNYEQYF.

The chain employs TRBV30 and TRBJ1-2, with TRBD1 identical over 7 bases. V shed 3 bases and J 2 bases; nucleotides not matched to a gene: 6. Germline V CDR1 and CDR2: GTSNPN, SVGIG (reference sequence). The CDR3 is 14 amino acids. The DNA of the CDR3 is TGTGCCTGGAGCCAAGGGACAGCGAACTATGGCTACACCTTC. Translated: CAWSQGTANYGYTF.

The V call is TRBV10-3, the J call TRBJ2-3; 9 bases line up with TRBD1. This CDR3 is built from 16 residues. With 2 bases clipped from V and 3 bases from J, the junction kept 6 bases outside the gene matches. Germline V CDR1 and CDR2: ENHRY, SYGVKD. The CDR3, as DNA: TGTGCCATCAGTGAGAGGGGACAGGGTGGAACAGATACGCAGTATTTT. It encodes CAISERGQGGTDTQYF.

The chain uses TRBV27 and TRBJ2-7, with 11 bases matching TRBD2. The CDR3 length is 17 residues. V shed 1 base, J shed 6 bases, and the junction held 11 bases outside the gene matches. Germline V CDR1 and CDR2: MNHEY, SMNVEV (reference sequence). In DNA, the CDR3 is TGTGCCAGCAGTTTATTCCCCCCGGGACTAGCGGTCGTCGAGCAGTACTTC. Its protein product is CASSLFPPGLAVVEQYF.

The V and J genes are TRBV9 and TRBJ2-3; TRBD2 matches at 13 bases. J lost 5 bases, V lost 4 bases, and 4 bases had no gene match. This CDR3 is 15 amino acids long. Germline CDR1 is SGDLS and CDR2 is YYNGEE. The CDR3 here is CASSLTSGRRDTQYF. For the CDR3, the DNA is TGTGCCAGCAGCCTGACTAGCGGGAGGAGAGATACGCAGTATTTT.

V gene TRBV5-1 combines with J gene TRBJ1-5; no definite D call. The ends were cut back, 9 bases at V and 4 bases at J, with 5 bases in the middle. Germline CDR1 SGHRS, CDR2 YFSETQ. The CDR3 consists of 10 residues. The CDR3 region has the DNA TGCGCCACATGTAATCAGCCCCAGCATTTT. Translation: CATCNQPQHF.

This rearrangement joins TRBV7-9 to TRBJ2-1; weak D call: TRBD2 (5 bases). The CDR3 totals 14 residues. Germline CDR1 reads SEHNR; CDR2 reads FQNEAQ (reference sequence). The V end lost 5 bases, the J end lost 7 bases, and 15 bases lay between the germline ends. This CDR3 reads CASSPGSSGNEQFF. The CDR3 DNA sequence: TGTGCCAGCAGCCCCGGATCGTCGGGAAATGAGCAGTTCTTC.

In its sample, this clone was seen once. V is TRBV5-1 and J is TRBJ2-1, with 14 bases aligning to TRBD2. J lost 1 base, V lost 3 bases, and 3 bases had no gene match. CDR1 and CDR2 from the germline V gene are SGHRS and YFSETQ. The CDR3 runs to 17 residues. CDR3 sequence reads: CASSSRTSGRSYNEQFF. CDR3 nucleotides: TGCGCCAGCAGCTCCCGGACTAGCGGGAGGTCCTACAATGAGCAGTTCTTC.

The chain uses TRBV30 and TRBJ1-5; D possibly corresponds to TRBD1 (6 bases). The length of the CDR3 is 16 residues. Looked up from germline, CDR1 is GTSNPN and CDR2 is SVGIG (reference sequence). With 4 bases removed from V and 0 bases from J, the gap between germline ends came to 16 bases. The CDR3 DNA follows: TGTGCCTGGACCGGGGGGCAGGGAAATAGCAATCAGCCCCAGCATTTT. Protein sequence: CAWTGGQGNSNQPQHF. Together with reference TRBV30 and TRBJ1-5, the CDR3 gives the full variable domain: SQTIHQWPATLVQPVGSPLSLECTVEGTSNPNLYWYRQAAGRGLQLLFYSVGIGQISSEVPQNLSASRPQDRQFILSSKKLLLSDSGFYLCAWTGGQGNSNQPQHFGDGTRLSIL.

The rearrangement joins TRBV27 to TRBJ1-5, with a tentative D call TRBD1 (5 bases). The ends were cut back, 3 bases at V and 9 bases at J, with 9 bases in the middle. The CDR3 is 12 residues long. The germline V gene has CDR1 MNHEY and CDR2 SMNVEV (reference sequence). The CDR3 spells CASSFTQGPQHF. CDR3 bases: TGTGCCAGCAGTTTCACCCAGGGGCCCCAGCATTTT.

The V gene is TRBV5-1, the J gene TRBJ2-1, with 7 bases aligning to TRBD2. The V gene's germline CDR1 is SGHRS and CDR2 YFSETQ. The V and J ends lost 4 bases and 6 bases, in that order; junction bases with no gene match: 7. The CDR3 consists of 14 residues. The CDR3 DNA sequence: TGCGCCAGCAGCCGTGGGGCTAGCGGCAATGAGCAGTTCTTC. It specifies CASSRGASGNEQFF.